The 2 T cell receptor beta chains below all came from one sample that was sequenced in a study of vaccination effects on CD4 cells after COVID-19. These TCRs' antigens remain unknown. Some clones are missing from TCRdb's copy, which holds only in-frame ones; the method was immunoSEQ multiplex PCR. The data contain approximately 30,000 clones, about 80% of them seen just once; the ten biggest clones take up 25% to 35%. Under the ViraFEST assay, PBMC were stimulated with viral peptide pools so that antigen-specific CD4+ T cells expanded. Sequencing was performed afterwards. Subsequent to less than eleven days of culture, CD4+ T cells were isolated. Testing of the vaccine recipients showed negative nucleocapsid antibodies and no prior SARS-CoV-2 infection. The sample consisted of CD4+ T cells from PBMCs cultured with SARS-CoV-2 spike peptides, taken before COVID-19 vaccination. Source of these receptors: a human donor who received a COVID-19 vaccine.

The CDR3 here is CAVRTSGTNTGELFF. The CDR3 nucleotides read TGTGCCGTGCGGACTAGCGGGACTAACACCGGGGAGCTGTTTTTT. This chain links TRBV10-3 with TRBJ2-2, with 12 bases lining up with TRBD2. This CDR3 region has 15 residues. V lost 11 bases, J lost 2 bases, and 6 bases stayed unmatched. The V gene's germline CDR1 is ENHRY and CDR2 SYGVKD.

The rearrangement uses TRBV4-1 and TRBJ1-1; a weak D match, TRBD1 (5 bases). In germline, CDR1 is MGHRA, CDR2 YSYEKL. CDR3 length equals 14 residues. V dropped 4 bases and J dropped 4 bases, with 13 bases sitting between them. The CDR3 coding sequence is TGCGCCAGCAGCCCGTCGCGGAGGGGCACTGAAGCTTTCTTT. As protein: CASSPSRRGTEAFF.